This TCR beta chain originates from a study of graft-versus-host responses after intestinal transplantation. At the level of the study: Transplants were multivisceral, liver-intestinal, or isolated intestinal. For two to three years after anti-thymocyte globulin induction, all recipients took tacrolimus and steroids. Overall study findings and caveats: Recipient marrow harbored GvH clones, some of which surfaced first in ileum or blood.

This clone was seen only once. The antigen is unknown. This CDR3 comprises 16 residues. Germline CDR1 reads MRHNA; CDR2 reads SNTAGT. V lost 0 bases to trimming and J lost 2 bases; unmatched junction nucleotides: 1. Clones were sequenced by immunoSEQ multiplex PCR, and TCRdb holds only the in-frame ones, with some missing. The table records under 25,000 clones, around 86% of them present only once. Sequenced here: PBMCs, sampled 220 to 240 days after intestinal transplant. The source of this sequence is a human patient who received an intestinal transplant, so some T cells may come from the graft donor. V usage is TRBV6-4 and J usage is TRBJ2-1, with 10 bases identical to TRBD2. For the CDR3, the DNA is TGTGCCAGCAGTGACTCTAGCGGGGGGCCCTACAATGAGCAGTTCTTC. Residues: CASSDSSGGPYNEQFF.